The 12 T cell receptor beta chains reported below all come from one sample, sequenced in a study of shared clonotypes between healthy human individuals. This table comes from immunoSEQ multiplex PCR, and its TCRdb copy is limited to in-frame clones, with some not included. The sample carries some 2.1 million clones, 85% to 95% recorded once. The naive CD8 fraction comprised CD45RO-negative cells positively selected for CCR7 and excluded terminally differentiated effector memory CD45RA+ cells. Sequenced input: naive CD8+ T cells from PBMCs. These receptors all come from a man aged 18 to 29 in good health. Some clones in this sample may be carry-over from other donors' samples.

The chain uses TRBV27 and TRBJ2-1; unclear D gene. V was trimmed by 3 bases and J by 0 bases, leaving 9 bases between them. CDR1 and CDR2 from the germline V gene are MNHEY and SMNVEV (reference sequence). The CDR3 is made up of 15 amino acids. For the CDR3, the DNA is TGTGCCAGCAGTTTGTTGGCAAACTCCTACAATGAGCAGTTCTTC. It translates to CASSLLANSYNEQFF.

This clone was seen a single time. The chain uses TRBV6-1 and TRBJ1-5; TRBD1 matches 8 bases. The J segment lost 3 bases and the V segment lost 2 bases, leaving 6 bases of the junction unmatched. Germline CDR1 is MNHNS and CDR2 is SASEGT. This CDR3 has 16 residues. The CDR3 nucleotides read TGTGCCAGCAGTGAAACAGGGGGAAGTAACAATCAGCCCCAGCATTTT. It yields the protein CASSETGGSNNQPQHF.

This chain joins TRBV28 and TRBJ1-4; D gene uncertain. CDR3 size: 16 residues. Trimming took off 5 bases at V and 3 bases at J, with 16 bases between the two ends. Germline CDR1 reads MDHEN; CDR2 reads SYDVKM. CDR3 sequence reads: CASSPHEGAANEKLFF. In DNA form, the CDR3 reads TGTGCCAGCAGTCCCCACGAGGGCGCGGCTAATGAAAAACTGTTTTTT.

The V gene is TRBV27, the J gene TRBJ1-2; no clear D. The V gene's germline CDR1 is MNHEY and CDR2 SMNVEV (reference sequence). The CDR3 has 15 residues. V was trimmed by 3 bases and J by 5 bases, leaving 16 bases between them. The CDR3 loop reads CASSLGFGQEYGYTF. The CDR3 DNA reads as TGTGCCAGCAGTTTGGGATTCGGGCAGGAATATGGCTACACCTTC.

This chain uses TRBV5-1 with TRBJ2-7; tentatively, D is TRBD1 (5 bases). Germline values: CDR1 SGHRS, CDR2 YFSETQ. The V end lost 4 bases, the J end lost 6 bases, and 20 bases lay between the germline ends. The CDR3 contains 15 residues. CDR3 in DNA: TGCGCCAGCAGCGATTCTAAACAGGTCCCCCGCGAGCAGTACTTC. It specifies CASSDSKQVPREQYF.

A word on this clone: Within the sample, other DNA sequences also encode this same CDR3. The chain combines TRBV27 with TRBJ2-1; TRBD2 matches at 14 bases. J lost 0 bases, V lost 5 bases, and 3 bases had no gene match. The CDR3 loop spans 17 amino acids. Germline CDR1 and CDR2: MNHEY and SMNVEV (reference sequence). This CDR3 reads CASSPGTSGSSYNEQFF. The CDR3 coding sequence is TGTGCCAGCAGTCCCGGGACTAGCGGGAGCTCCTACAATGAGCAGTTCTTC.

The J gene is TRBJ2-7, the V gene TRBV5-6; D is ambiguous. Per the germline V gene, CDR1 is SGHDT and CDR2 is YYEEEE. The ends were cut back, 4 bases at V and 3 bases at J, with 14 bases in the middle. The CDR3 has 14 amino acids. CDR3 residues: CASSARSGFYEQYF. The CDR3 DNA reads TGTGCCAGCAGCGCCAGGTCAGGCTTCTACGAGCAGTACTTC.

This sequence joins TRBV19 and TRBJ1-4, with D uncertain. CDR1 is LNHDA and CDR2 is SQIVND in the germline V gene (reference sequence). This CDR3 has 15 residues. V gave up 4 bases and J gave up 7 bases, with 16 bases separating them. CDR3 DNA: TGTGCCAGTAGTACACCGTCGTGGTTAGGTGAAAAACTGTTTTTT. Its protein product is CASSTPSWLGEKLFF.

This chain joins TRBV19 and TRBJ1-5; D is unresolved. CDR3 length: 16 amino acids. Germline V CDR1 and CDR2: LNHDA, SQIVND (reference sequence). Trimming shortened V by 6 bases and J by 2 bases, and 17 bases separated the two germline ends. CDR3 sequence reads: CASRTLSLRGNQPQHF. CDR3 in DNA: TGTGCCAGTAGGACACTTAGCCTCCGGGGCAATCAGCCCCAGCATTTT.

For this clone: Other DNA sequences from this sample encode an identical CDR3 as well. V gene TRBV30 combines with J gene TRBJ1-1; D remains ambiguous. V was shortened by 4 bases and J by 0 bases, with 3 bases between the two germline ends. Germline V CDR1 and CDR2: GTSNPN, SVGIG (reference sequence). CDR3 length equals 11 residues. The CDR3: CAWTVNTEAFF. CDR3 DNA sequence: TGTGCCTGGACAGTGAACACTGAAGCTTTCTTT.

As for this clone: Additional DNA sequences in this sample encode the identical CDR3. This chain joins TRBV29-1 and TRBJ2-1; D perhaps matches TRBD1 (6 bases). Trimming left V 6 bases short and J 3 bases short, with 9 bases between. The CDR3 has 12 amino acids. From germline, CDR1 is SQVTM and CDR2 ANQGSEA. The DNA for the CDR3 is TGCAGCGTCGAGGACAGCTACAATGAGCAGTTCTTC. It is translated as CSVEDSYNEQFF.

The genes are TRBV5-6 and TRBJ2-7, with D possibly TRBD2 on 5 matching bases. The CDR3 runs 13 residues. Germline V gives CDR1 SGHDT, CDR2 YYEEEE. The V end lost 2 bases, the J end lost 5 bases, and 11 bases lay between the germline ends. The CDR3 spells CASSFKRRNEQYF. Written as DNA, the CDR3 is TGTGCCAGCAGCTTTAAAAGGAGGAACGAGCAGTACTTC.